These 29 T cell receptor beta chains were all obtained from the same sample, sequenced in a study of early T cells in non-severe SARS-CoV-2 infection. MiXCR was run by TCRdb on the 5' RACE reads, yielding one entry per CDR3 protein. The data show 35,000 to 50,000 distinct CDR3 sequences, with roughly 7.1% seen just once and around 5.1% held by the top ten. The sequenced material came from whole blood. These receptors were taken from an adult who was a healthcare worker with PCR-confirmed SARS-CoV-2 infection or an uninfected control (not recorded which).

V gene TRBV5-4 combines with J gene TRBJ2-7; D might be TRBD1 or TRBD2, each matching 5 bases. Trimming removed 4 bases at V and 6 bases at J, with 8 bases between. CDR1 is SGHNT and CDR2 is YYREEE in the germline V gene (reference sequence). CDR3 length: 11 residues. The CDR3 DNA is TGTGCCAGCAGCCGGGACGCCGAGCAGTACTTC. The encoded protein is CASSRDAEQYF. The entire variable domain, with the rest obtained from reference TRBV5-4 and TRBJ2-7, is as follows: ETGVTQSPTHLIKTRGQQVTLRCSSQSGHNTVSWYQQALGQGPQFIFQYYREEENGRGNFPPRFSGLQFPNYSSELNVNALELDDSALYLCASSRDAEQYFGPGTRLTVT.

This clonotype has a handful of counts. V gene TRBV27 combines with J gene TRBJ1-2; 7 bases map to TRBD1. CDR1 and CDR2 from the germline V gene are MNHEY and SMNVEV (reference sequence). The CDR3 totals 16 residues. V was clipped by 5 bases and J by 4 bases; unmatched bases: 13. The CDR3 protein is CASSRGQSHTPYGYTF. The CDR3, as DNA: TGTGCCAGCAGTAGGGGACAGAGCCATACCCCCTATGGCTACACCTTC.

This clonotype has more than one count but fewer than ten. The chain couples TRBV20-1 to TRBJ2-1; 12 nucleotides line up with TRBD2. Germline V gene data show CDR1 as DFQATT and CDR2 as SNEGSKA (reference sequence). This CDR3 comprises 15 residues. V lost 3 bases, J lost 6 bases, and 6 bases stayed unmatched. CDR3 sequence: CSARDGTSGSNEQFF. In DNA form, the CDR3 reads TGCAGTGCTAGGGACGGGACTAGCGGGTCCAATGAGCAGTTCTTC.

Judged by abundance, this clonotype is medium-sized. The chain couples TRBV6-1 to TRBJ2-7; 8 positions agree with TRBD2. With 8 bases clipped from V and 3 bases from J, the junction kept 6 bases outside the gene matches. CDR1 is MNHNS, CDR2 SASEGT, per germline. There are 13 residues in the CDR3. Here the CDR3 DNA reads TGTGCCAGCGAACTAGCGGAGAACTACGAGCAGTACTTC. Amino acid sequence: CASELAENYEQYF.

This clonotype was picked up a small number of times. The chain's CDR3 is CASSLARSTGELFF. The CDR3 DNA is TGTGCCAGCAGCTTGGCAAGGAGCACCGGGGAGCTGTTTTTT. The chain employs TRBV11-2 and TRBJ2-2; D uncertain. Per the germline V gene, CDR1 is SGHAT and CDR2 is FQNNGV. Trimming shortened V by 3 bases and J by 4 bases, and 9 bases separated the two germline ends. CDR3 length equals 14 residues.

The chain combines TRBV12-3 or TRBV12-4 with TRBJ1-5, with D possibly matching TRBD1 (6 bases). Trimming took 3 bases from V and 0 from J, leaving 12 bases between them. This CDR3 is 16 amino acids long. The CDR3 DNA reads as TGTGCCAGCAGTTTTTCAGGGGCTGGTAGCAATCAGCCCCAGCATTTT. It yields the protein CASSFSGAGSNQPQHF.

The CDR3 protein is CASSPHSRTSGVAGRGQYF. The DNA of the CDR3 is TGTGCCAGCAGCCCCCATAGTCGGACTAGCGGGGTCGCGGGCCGGGGGCAGTACTTC. The chain uses TRBV11-2 and TRBJ2-7, with 12 bases aligning to TRBD2. Germline V CDR1 and CDR2: SGHAT, FQNNGV. Losses at the gene ends were 5 bases for V and 9 bases for J; bases not matched to a gene: 23. This CDR3 has 19 residues.

The table lists this clonotype with many counts. The J gene is TRBJ1-5, the V gene TRBV2; no clear D gene. The CDR3 runs to 12 residues. V was pared by 2 bases and J by 4 bases, with 3 bases between. Germline V CDR1 and CDR2: SNHLY, FYNNEI. The CDR3 nucleotides are TGTGCCAGCAGTGAAAGTAATCAGCCCCAGCATTTT. Encoded protein: CASSESNQPQHF.

The rearrangement links TRBV5-1 to TRBJ1-1; D gene ambiguous. The CDR3 is made up of 12 amino acids. V dropped 4 bases and J dropped 4 bases, with 8 bases sitting between them. Germline V CDR1 and CDR2: SGHRS, YFSETQ. The CDR3: CASSREGTEAFF. As DNA, the CDR3 is TGCGCCAGCAGCCGAGAGGGCACTGAAGCTTTCTTT. Looking up the rest from reference TRBV5-1 and TRBJ1-1 gives the full variable domain: KAGVTQTPRYLIKTRGQQVTLSCSPISGHRSVSWYQQTPGQGLQFLFEYFSETQRNKGNFPGRFSGRQFSNSRSEMNVSTLELGDSALYLCASSREGTEAFFGQGTRLTVV.

The V and J genes are TRBV5-4 and TRBJ2-7; TRBD1 is a possible D gene (6 bases). CDR3 length equals 14 residues. V lost 1 base and J lost 2, with 10 bases in between. Germline V gene data show CDR1 as SGHNT and CDR2 as YYREEE (reference sequence). The CDR3 sequence is CASSLTGLTYEQYF. For the CDR3, the DNA is TGTGCCAGCAGCTTGACAGGGTTGACCTACGAGCAGTACTTC.

This clonotype has at least ten counts. The chain uses TRBV6-2 or TRBV6-3 and TRBJ1-1; no clear D gene. Trimming cost V 7 bases and J 1 base, with 16 bases left between them. Germline CDR1 reads MNHEY; CDR2 reads SVGEGT. CDR3 length: 15 residues. CDR3: CASIWGGAANTEAFF. DNA for the CDR3: TGTGCCAGCATTTGGGGTGGAGCTGCGAACACTGAAGCTTTCTTT.

This clonotype was counted only a few times. This chain links TRBV20-1 with TRBJ2-7; the match to TRBD1 covers 8 bases. Germline CDR1 and CDR2: DFQATT and SNEGSKA (reference sequence). The CDR3 runs 13 residues. The trim removed 4 bases at V and 2 bases at J, leaving 4 bases unmatched. CDR3 nucleotides: TGCAGTGCTACGTGGACAGGGCCCTACGAGCAGTACTTC. It is translated as CSATWTGPYEQYF.

This clonotype was seen at least ten times. The V and J genes are TRBV20-1 and TRBJ1-4; D may be TRBD1 (5 bases). The CDR3 totals 13 residues. From germline, CDR1 is DFQATT and CDR2 SNEGSKA (reference sequence). V lost 5 bases and J lost 8, with 15 bases in between. This chain's CDR3 is CSAQGRGAEKLFF. The CDR3 DNA sequence: TGCAGTGCTCAAGGGAGGGGAGCCGAAAAACTGTTTTTT.

As to this clonotype: Likely a read error: the CDR3 ends without its conserved phenylalanine or tryptophan. The rearrangement links TRBV20-1 to TRBJ1-1; D unclear. The CDR3 sequence is 13 residues long. Germline CDR1 is DFQATT and CDR2 is SNEGSKA (reference sequence). With 0 bases removed from V and 6 bases from J, the gap between germline ends came to 11 bases. The CDR3 loop is CSARDNERAEAFL. The CDR3 bases are TGCAGTGCTAGAGACAACGAACGGGCTGAAGCTTTCTTA.

The rearrangement joins TRBV20-1 to TRBJ2-1, with TRBD2 identical over 7 bases. Unmatched junction bases numbered 8, after V lost 1 base and J lost 2 bases. The CDR3 covers 16 residues. The germline V gene encodes CDR1 DFQATT and CDR2 SNEGSKA (reference sequence). The CDR3 sequence is CSARGSSGDAYNEQFF. The DNA of the CDR3 is TGCAGTGCTAGAGGCTCTAGCGGAGACGCCTACAATGAGCAGTTCTTC.

This clonotype was found many times. The chain recombines TRBV7-9 with TRBJ1-5; D remains unclear. The V end was cut by 6 bases, the J end by 0 bases, with 12 bases between. Germline V gene lookup returns CDR1 SEHNR and CDR2 FQNEAQ (reference sequence). The CDR3 is 15 residues long. The CDR3 DNA reads TGTGCCAGCAGTGGAGAAGTAGATAGCAATCAGCCCCAGCATTTT. Translation: CASSGEVDSNQPQHF.

Many counts were recorded for this clonotype. The rearrangement links TRBV7-9 to TRBJ2-2; D is unresolved. This CDR3 contains 14 residues. V lost 2 bases to trimming and J lost 4 bases, with 8 bases between them. Germline V gene data show CDR1 as SEHNR and CDR2 as FQNEAQ (reference sequence). The CDR3 nucleotides read TGTGCCAGCAGCTTAAGGCCGGCCACCGGGGAGCTGTTTTTT. This gives the protein CASSLRPATGELFF.

The sample holds a few counts of this clonotype. The chain is built from TRBV20-1 and TRBJ1-6; perhaps TRBD1 as D (6 bases). Germline CDR1 and CDR2: DFQATT and SNEGSKA (reference sequence). The CDR3 runs to 13 residues. With 3 bases removed from V and 5 bases from J, the gap between germline ends came to 8 bases. The CDR3 bases are TGCAGTGCTAGTTACAGGGATAATTCACCCCTCCACTTT. Translating gives CSASYRDNSPLHF.

This clonotype showed up just a few times. CDR3 sequence (DNA): TGTGCCAGCAGCTCCAGACAGGGGCGGGAGACCCAGTACTTC. Protein: CASSSRQGRETQYF. The rearrangement joins TRBV7-9 to TRBJ2-5; 8 nucleotides agree with TRBD1. CDR1 SEHNR and CDR2 FQNEAQ come from the germline V gene (reference sequence). V shed 4 bases and J 5 bases; nucleotides not matched to a gene: 6. The CDR3 has 14 amino acids.

This clonotype has only a few counts. The chain has TRBV20-1 and TRBJ2-1; TRBD1 might be the D (6 bases). The ends were cut back, 5 bases at V and 8 bases at J, with 19 bases in the middle. Per germline, CDR1 DFQATT and CDR2 SNEGSKA (reference sequence). The CDR3 is 14 amino acids. The CDR3: CSAPDRRRGDEQFF. The CDR3, as DNA: TGCAGTGCTCCCGACAGGAGAAGGGGTGATGAGCAGTTCTTC.

The chain joins TRBV20-1 to TRBJ2-7, with D tentatively TRBD1 (5 bases). CDR3 length: 13 residues. Trimming cost V 1 base and J 0 bases, with 7 bases left between them. Looked up from germline, CDR1 is DFQATT and CDR2 is SNEGSKA (reference sequence). CDR3 DNA: TGCAGTGCTAGAGGTGACAGCTCCTACGAGCAGTACTTC. Its protein is CSARGDSSYEQYF.

Many counts were recorded for this clonotype. The chain recombines TRBV7-2 with TRBJ2-4; 8 bases map to TRBD1. Germline-derived CDR1 and CDR2 are SGHTA and FQGNSA. V shed 5 bases and J 7 bases; nucleotides not matched to a gene: 7. This CDR3 region has 14 residues. CDR3 sequence: CASSPPGQVNIQYF. The CDR3 DNA follows: TGTGCCAGCAGCCCCCCGGGACAGGTTAACATTCAGTACTTC.

The DNA for the CDR3 is TGTGCCAGCAGCTTAGGCATCCTCTACAATGAGCAGTTCTTC. Protein sequence: CASSLGILYNEQFF. The chain recombines TRBV13 with TRBJ2-1; D remains ambiguous. The V gene lost 0 bases and the J gene lost 3 bases, with 6 bases spanning the gap. Germline assignment: CDR1 PRHDT and CDR2 FYEKMQ (reference sequence). The CDR3 consists of 14 residues.

This clonotype was picked up many times. The chain carries TRBV7-9 and TRBJ1-5; unclear D gene. Looked up from germline, CDR1 is SEHNR and CDR2 is FQNEAQ (reference sequence). Trimming took 2 bases from V and 5 from J, leaving 7 bases between them. The CDR3 is 13 amino acids. The CDR3 nucleotides read TGTGCCAGCAGCTTATCGCAGGATCAGCCCCAGCATTTT. Translating gives CASSLSQDQPQHF. Full variable domain (remainder filled in from reference TRBV7-9 and TRBJ1-5): DTGVSQNPRHKITKRGQNVTFRCDPISEHNRLYWYRQTLGQGPEFLTYFQNEAQLEKSRLLSDRFSAERPKGSFSTLEIQRTEQGDSAMYLCASSLSQDQPQHFGDGTRLSIL.

This clonotype was detected many times. V and J are TRBV19 and TRBJ2-3, with 7 bases lining up with TRBD2. The CDR3 loop spans 13 amino acids. Losses at the gene ends were 6 bases for V and 3 bases for J; bases not matched to a gene: 3. Germline V gives CDR1 LNHDA, CDR2 SQIVND (reference sequence). DNA for the CDR3: TGTGCCAGTAGCGGGGGGAGAACAGATACGCAGTATTTT. Translation gives CASSGGRTDTQYF.

This clonotype was counted ten times or more. The chain uses TRBV2 and TRBJ2-5; TRBD2 matches at 7 bases. Germline V gene lookup returns CDR1 SNHLY and CDR2 FYNNEI. With 6 bases clipped from V and 4 bases from J, the junction kept 5 bases outside the gene matches. The CDR3 spans 13 residues. DNA of the CDR3: TGTGCCAGCAGCGGACTAGAAGGAGAGACCCAGTACTTC. It encodes CASSGLEGETQYF. Variable domain in full (rest from reference TRBV2 and TRBJ2-5): EPEVTQTPSHQVTQMGQEVILRCVPISNHLYFYWYRQILGQKVEFLVSFYNNEISEKSEIFDDQFSVERPDGSNFTLKIRSTKLEDSAMYFCASSGLEGETQYFGPGTRLLVL.

This clonotype occurred many times. The chain links TRBV19 to TRBJ2-2; D tentatively reads TRBD1 or TRBD2 (5 bases each). Germline assignment: CDR1 LNHDA and CDR2 SQIVND (reference sequence). The V end was cut by 6 bases, the J end by 0 bases, with 11 bases between. CDR3 size: 15 residues. In nucleotides, the CDR3 is TGTGCCAGTAGATCTGGGACGGCGAACACCGGGGAGCTGTTTTTT. This encodes CASRSGTANTGELFF.

This clonotype was counted a few times. The chain links TRBV6-2 or TRBV6-3 to TRBJ1-1; TRBD1 might be the D (5 bases). V shed 6 bases and J shed 4 bases, with 12 bases lying between them. Germline assignment: CDR1 MNHEY and CDR2 SVGEGT. The CDR3 is 13 residues long. The CDR3 reads CASRLIGGTEAFF. The CDR3 coding sequence is TGTGCCAGCAGGCTAATCGGGGGCACTGAAGCTTTCTTT.

The V call is TRBV7-2, the J call TRBJ1-2; the match to TRBD1 covers 10 bases. The germline V gene has CDR1 SGHTA and CDR2 FQGNSA. There are 17 residues in the CDR3. J lost 4 bases, V lost 1 base, and 9 bases had no gene match. CDR3 sequence reads: CASSLGHGTGVPYGYTF. The CDR3 DNA follows: TGTGCCAGCAGCTTAGGGCACGGGACAGGGGTCCCCTATGGCTACACCTTC.